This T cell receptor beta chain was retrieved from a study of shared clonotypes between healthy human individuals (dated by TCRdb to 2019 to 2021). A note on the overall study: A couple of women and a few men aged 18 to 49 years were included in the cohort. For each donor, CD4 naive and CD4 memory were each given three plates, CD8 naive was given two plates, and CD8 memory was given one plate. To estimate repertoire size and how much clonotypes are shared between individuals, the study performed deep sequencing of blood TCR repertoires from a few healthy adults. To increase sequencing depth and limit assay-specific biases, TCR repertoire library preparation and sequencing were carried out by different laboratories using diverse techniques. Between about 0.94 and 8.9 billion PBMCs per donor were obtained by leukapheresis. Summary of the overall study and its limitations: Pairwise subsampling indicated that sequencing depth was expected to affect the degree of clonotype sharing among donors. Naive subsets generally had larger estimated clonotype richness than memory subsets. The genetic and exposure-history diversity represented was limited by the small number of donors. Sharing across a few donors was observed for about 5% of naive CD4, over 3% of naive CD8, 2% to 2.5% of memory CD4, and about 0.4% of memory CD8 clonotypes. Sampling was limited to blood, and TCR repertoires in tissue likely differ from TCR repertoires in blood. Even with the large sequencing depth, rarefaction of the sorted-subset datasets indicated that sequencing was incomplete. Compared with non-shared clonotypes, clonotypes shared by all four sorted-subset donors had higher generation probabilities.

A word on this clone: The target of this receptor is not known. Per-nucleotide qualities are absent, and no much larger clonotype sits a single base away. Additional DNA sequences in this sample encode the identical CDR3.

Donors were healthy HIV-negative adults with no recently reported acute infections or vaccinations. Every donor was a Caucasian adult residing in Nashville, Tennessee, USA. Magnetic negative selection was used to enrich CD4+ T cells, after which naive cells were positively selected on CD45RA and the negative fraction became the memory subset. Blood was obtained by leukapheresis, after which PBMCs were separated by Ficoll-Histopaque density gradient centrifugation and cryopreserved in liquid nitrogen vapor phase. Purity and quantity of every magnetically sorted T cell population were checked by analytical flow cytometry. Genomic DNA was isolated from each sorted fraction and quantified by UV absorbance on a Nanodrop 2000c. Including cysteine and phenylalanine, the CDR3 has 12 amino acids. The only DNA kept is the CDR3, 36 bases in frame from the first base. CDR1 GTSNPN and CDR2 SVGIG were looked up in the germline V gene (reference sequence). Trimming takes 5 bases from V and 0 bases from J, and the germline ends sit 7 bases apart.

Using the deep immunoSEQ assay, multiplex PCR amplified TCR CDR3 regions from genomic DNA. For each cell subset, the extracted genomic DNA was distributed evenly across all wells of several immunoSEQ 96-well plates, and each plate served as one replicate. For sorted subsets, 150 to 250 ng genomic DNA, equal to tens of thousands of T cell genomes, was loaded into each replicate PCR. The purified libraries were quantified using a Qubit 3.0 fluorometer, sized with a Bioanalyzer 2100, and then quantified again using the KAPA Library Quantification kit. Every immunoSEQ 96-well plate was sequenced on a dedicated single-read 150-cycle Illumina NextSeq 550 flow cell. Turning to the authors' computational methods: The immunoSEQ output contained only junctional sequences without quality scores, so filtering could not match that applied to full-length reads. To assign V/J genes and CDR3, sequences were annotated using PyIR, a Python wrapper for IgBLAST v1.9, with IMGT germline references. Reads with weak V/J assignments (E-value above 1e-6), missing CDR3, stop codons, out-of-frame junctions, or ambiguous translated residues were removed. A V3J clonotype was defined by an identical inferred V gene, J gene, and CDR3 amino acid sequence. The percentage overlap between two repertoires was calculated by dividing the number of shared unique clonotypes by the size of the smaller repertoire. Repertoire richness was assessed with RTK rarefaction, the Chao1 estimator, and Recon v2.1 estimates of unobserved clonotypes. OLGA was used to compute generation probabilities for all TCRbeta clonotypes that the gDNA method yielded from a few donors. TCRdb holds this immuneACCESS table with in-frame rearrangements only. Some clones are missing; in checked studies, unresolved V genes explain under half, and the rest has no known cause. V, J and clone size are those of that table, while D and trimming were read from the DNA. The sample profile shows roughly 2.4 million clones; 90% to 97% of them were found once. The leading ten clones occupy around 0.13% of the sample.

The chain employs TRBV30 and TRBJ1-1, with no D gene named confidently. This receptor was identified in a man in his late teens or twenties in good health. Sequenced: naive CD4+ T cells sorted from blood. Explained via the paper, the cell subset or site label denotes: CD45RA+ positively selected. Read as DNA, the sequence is TGTGCCTGGGGGCCCGTGAACACTGAAGCTTTCTTT. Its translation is CAWGPVNTEAFF.